This entry lists 11 T cell receptor beta chains sequenced from one sample in a study of T cells in Graves' hyperthyroidism and ophthalmopathy. TCR beta CDR3 sequences were amplified from RNA transcripts. The study used the HTBI primer set for a first-round RT-PCR of the TCR CDR3. TCRdb processed the multiplex PCR reads anew with MiXCR; each CDR3 protein has one entry. The table records over 400,000 distinct CDR3 sequences, about 22% of them present only once. Sequenced material: blood. The receptors derive from a woman in her 70s with Graves' ophthalmopathy.

This clonotype has only a few counts. The chain couples TRBV24-1 to TRBJ2-3, with 7 bases that match TRBD1. Germline values: CDR1 KGHDR, CDR2 SFDVKD. This CDR3 region has 14 residues. V gave up 7 bases and J gave up 4 bases; unmatched junction bases: 7. In nucleotides, the CDR3 is TGTGCCACCAGCGAAACAGGGGTTGCAGATACGCAGTATTTT. This sequence encodes CATSETGVADTQYF.

This clonotype was seen more than once but under ten times. The genes are TRBV15 and TRBJ2-7, with a tentative D call TRBD1 (6 bases). This CDR3 has 15 amino acids. CDR1 and CDR2 (germline): LNHNV, YYDKDF (reference sequence). Trimming took 0 bases from V and 3 from J, leaving 12 bases between them. The CDR3 nucleotides read TGTGCCACCAGCAGAGACGACAGGAACTTCTACGAGCAGTACTTC. Translated: CATSRDDRNFYEQYF.

Only a few counts were recorded for this clonotype. The CDR3 DNA sequence: TGTGCCAGCACCTCTAGATCCGAGCAGTACTTC. Its protein is CASTSRSEQYF. The chain links TRBV6-1 to TRBJ2-7; D not certain. Trimming pared 7 bases from V and 6 bases from J, leaving 10 bases between. Germline-derived CDR1 and CDR2 are MNHNS and SASEGT. The CDR3 covers 11 residues.

The chain recombines TRBV7-3 with TRBJ2-3, with D possibly TRBD1 on 5 matching bases. Trimming took 2 bases from V and 3 from J, leaving 9 bases between them. The CDR3 loop spans 14 amino acids. Germline values: CDR1 SGHTA, CDR2 FQGTGA. CDR3 in amino acids: CASSLRQKTDTQYF. The CDR3 nucleotides read TGTGCCAGCAGCTTACGACAGAAGACAGATACGCAGTATTTT. The full variable domain, its missing parts supplied by reference TRBV7-3 and TRBJ2-3, is GAGVSQTPSNKVTEKGKYVELRCDPISGHTALYWYRQSLGQGPEFLIYFQGTGAADDSGLPNDRFFAVRPEGSVSTLKIQRTERGDSAVYLCASSLRQKTDTQYFGPGTRLTVL.

This clonotype turned up a few times. The chain has TRBV20-1 and TRBJ2-1, with 10 positions matching TRBD2. With V trimmed by 6 bases and J by 4 bases, 24 bases remained unmatched. The CDR3 runs 20 residues. The germline V gene has CDR1 DFQATT and CDR2 SNEGSKA (reference sequence). The chain's CDR3 is CSARALELAGRSRIYNEQFF. CDR3 DNA: TGCAGTGCACGCGCCCTGGAACTAGCGGGAAGGTCCAGGATTTACAATGAGCAGTTCTTC.

A few counts support this clonotype. The J gene is TRBJ1-2, the V gene TRBV9, with TRBD1 identical over 9 bases. The V and J ends lost 0 bases and 7 bases, in that order; junction bases with no gene match: 4. This CDR3 spans 14 amino acids. Germline V lookup: CDR1 SGDLS, CDR2 YYNGEE. The CDR3 region is CASSVDDRGSGYTF. DNA of the CDR3: TGTGCCAGCAGCGTAGATGACAGGGGGTCTGGCTACACCTTC.

Regarding this clonotype: At one end the junction does not follow the germline gene, possibly because of a read error. V and J are TRBV7-2 and TRBJ2-3; 7 bases are a match to TRBD2. This CDR3 has 14 amino acids. The V gene's germline CDR1 is SGHTA and CDR2 FQGNSA. The CDR3 region is CASSQELAIYTQYF. The CDR3 DNA is TGCGCCAGCAGCCAAGAACTAGCGATATATACGCAGTATTTT.

The chain has TRBV5-1 and TRBJ1-6, with 11 bases that match TRBD1. J was trimmed by 7 bases and V by 4 bases; bases with no gene match: 4. This CDR3 has 15 amino acids. CDR1 and CDR2 from the germline V gene are SGHRS and YFSETQ. The CDR3 nucleotides read TGCGCCAGCAGCGAGAGGACAGGGGGCAATTCACCCCTCCACTTT. This sequence encodes CASSERTGGNSPLHF. Full variable domain (outside the CDR3, taken from reference TRBV5-1 and TRBJ1-6): KAGVTQTPRYLIKTRGQQVTLSCSPISGHRSVSWYQQTPGQGLQFLFEYFSETQRNKGNFPGRFSGRQFSNSRSEMNVSTLELGDSALYLCASSERTGGNSPLHFGNGTRLTVT.

This clonotype was seen a handful of times. The rearrangement links TRBV7-2 to TRBJ1-2, with D possibly matching TRBD1 (6 bases). The CDR3 length is 14 residues. Germline assignment: CDR1 SGHTA and CDR2 FQGNSA. Trimming removed 0 bases at V and 5 bases at J, with 10 bases between. The CDR3 nucleotides read TGTGCCAGCAGCTTAGCACAGGGAGGGTATGGCTACACCTTC. This codes for CASSLAQGGYGYTF.

This clonotype has just a few counts. The chain couples TRBV6-1 to TRBJ2-4; the D is unclear. Trimming shortened V by 5 bases and J by 0 bases, and 11 bases separated the two germline ends. CDR1 and CDR2 from the germline V gene are MNHNS and SASEGT. This CDR3 comprises 15 residues. The CDR3 protein is CASSPAPGAKNIQYF. CDR3 nucleotides: TGTGCCAGCAGTCCGGCTCCGGGAGCCAAAAACATTCAGTACTTC.

This clonotype was recorded a few times. The chain combines TRBV19 with TRBJ1-5, with 7 bases fitting TRBD1. The germline V gene encodes CDR1 LNHDA and CDR2 SQIVND (reference sequence). The V gene end was trimmed by 7 bases and the J gene end by 0 bases; junction bases not matched to a gene: 6. The CDR3 sequence is 15 residues long. In DNA form, the CDR3 reads TGTGCCAGTACCAGGGGGGGTTATAGCAATCAGCCCCAGCATTTT. It yields the protein CASTRGGYSNQPQHF. Full variable domain (remainder filled in from reference TRBV19 and TRBJ1-5): DGGITQSPKYLFRKEGQNVTLSCEQNLNHDAMYWYRQDPGQGLRLIYYSQIVNDFQKGDIAEGYSVSREKKESFPLTVTSAQKNPTAFYLCASTRGGYSNQPQHFGDGTRLSIL.